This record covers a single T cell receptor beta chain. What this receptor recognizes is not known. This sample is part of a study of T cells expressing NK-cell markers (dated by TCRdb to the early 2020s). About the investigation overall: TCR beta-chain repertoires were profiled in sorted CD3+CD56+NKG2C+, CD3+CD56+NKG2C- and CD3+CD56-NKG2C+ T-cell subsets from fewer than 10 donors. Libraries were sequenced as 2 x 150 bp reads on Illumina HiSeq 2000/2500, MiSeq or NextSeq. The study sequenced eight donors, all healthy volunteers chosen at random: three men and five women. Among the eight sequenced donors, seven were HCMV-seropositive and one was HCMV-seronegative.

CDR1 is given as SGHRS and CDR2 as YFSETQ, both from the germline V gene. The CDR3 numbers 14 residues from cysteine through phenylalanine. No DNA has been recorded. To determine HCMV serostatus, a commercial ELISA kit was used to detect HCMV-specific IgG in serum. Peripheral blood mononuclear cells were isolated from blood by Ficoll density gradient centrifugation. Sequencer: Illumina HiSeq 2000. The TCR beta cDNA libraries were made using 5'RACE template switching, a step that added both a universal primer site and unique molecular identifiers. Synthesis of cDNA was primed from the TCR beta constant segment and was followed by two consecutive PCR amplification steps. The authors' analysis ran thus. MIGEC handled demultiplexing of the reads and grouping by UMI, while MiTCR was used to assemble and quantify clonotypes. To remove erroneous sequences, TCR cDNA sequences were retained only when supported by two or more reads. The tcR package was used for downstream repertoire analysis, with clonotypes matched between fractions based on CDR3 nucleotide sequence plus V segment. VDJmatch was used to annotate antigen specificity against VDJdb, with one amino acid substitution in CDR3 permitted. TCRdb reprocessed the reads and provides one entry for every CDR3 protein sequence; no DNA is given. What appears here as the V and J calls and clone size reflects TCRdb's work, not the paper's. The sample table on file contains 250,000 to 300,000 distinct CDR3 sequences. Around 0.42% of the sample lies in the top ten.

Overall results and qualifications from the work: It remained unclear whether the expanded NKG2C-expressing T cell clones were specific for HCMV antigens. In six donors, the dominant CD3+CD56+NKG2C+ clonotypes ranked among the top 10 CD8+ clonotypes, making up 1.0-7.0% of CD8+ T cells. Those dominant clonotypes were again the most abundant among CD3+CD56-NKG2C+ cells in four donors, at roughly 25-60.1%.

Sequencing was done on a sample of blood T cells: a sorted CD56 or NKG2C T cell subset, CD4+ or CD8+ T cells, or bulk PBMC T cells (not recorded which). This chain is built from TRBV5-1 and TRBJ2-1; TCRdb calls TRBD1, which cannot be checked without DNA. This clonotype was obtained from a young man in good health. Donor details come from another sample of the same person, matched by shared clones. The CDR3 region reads CASNDRDNYNEQFF.